This T cell receptor (beta chain) was identified in a study of shared clonotypes between healthy human individuals. Study-level results: Rarefaction analysis demonstrated incomplete sorted-subset sequencing notwithstanding large depth. Unshared clonotypes carried lower generation probabilities than those common to all four donors.

About this clone: No antigen is known for it.

The data were produced by immunoSEQ multiplex PCR, yet TCRdb's version contains in-frame clones alone and is incomplete. The sample holds 2 million to 2.5 million clones, 90% to 96% seen once. Germline values: CDR1 MNHNS, CDR2 SASEGT. The CDR3 is 15 residues long. V gave up 3 bases and J gave up 2 bases, with 11 bases separating them. From CD4+ cells came CD45RA+ naive and CD45RA-negative memory subsets. The source is a man aged 18 to 30 in good health. Material: naive CD4+ T cells sorted from blood. The sample's subset: CD45RA+ positively selected. This chain joins TRBV6-1 and TRBJ1-3, with a possible D match to TRBD1 (6 bases). The CDR3 sequence: CASSEEQGTGNTIYF. CDR3 in DNA: TGTGCCAGCAGTGAGGAACAGGGAACTGGAAACACCATATATTTT.